The rows below give T cell receptor beta chains drawn from one sample of a study of cytomegalovirus exposure and HLA in healthy donors. Generated by immunoSEQ multiplex PCR, the TCRdb table keeps only in-frame clones and is missing some. The sample has roughly 190,000 clones, around 84% seen once; the top ten hold about 1.7%. The specimen was PBMCs. Receptor source: a woman aged 18-29 years in good health and CMV-seronegative. Both conserved end residues are part of each CDR3. The D gene is left open where the match is weak. The size entry is marked missing in some rows and otherwise reads once, few, many or a size class.

NA	TRBD2	TRBV7-8	TRBJ2-1	TGTGCCAGCAGCTTAGGGACTAGCGGAAACTACAATGAGCAGTTCTTC	CASSLGTSGNYNEQFF
NA	TRBD1	TRBV6-6	TRBJ2-3	TGTGCCAGCAGTCACGGACAGGGAGCAGATACGCAGTATTTT	CASSHGQGADTQYF
NA	NA	TRBV5-1	TRBJ1-1	TGCGCCAGCAGCTTTCGGGGGGCAAGGGGTGAAGCTTTCTTT	CASSFRGARGEAFF
NA	TRBD2	TRBV7-9	TRBJ2-7	TGTTCCAGCAGCTTTAGTAGCGGGAATTTGTACGAGCAGTACTTC	CSSSFSSGNLYEQYF
NA	TRBD2	TRBV12-5	TRBJ2-3	TGTGCTAGTGAAGGACTAGCGGTAACAGATACGCAGTATTTT	CASEGLAVTDTQYF
NA	NA	TRBV4-3	TRBJ2-1	TGCGCCAGCAGCCAAGCTCTAAGTGGAGGTAATGAGCAGTTCTTC	CASSQALSGGNEQFF
NA	NA	TRBV15	TRBJ2-7	TGTGCCACCAGCCCCATGGGTCGGCAGGGGCCTCACTACGAGCAGTACTTC	CATSPMGRQGPHYEQYF
NA	TRBD1	TRBV29-1	TRBJ1-1	TGCAGCGTTGTAGGGACAGGGACCACTGAAGCTTTCTTT	CSVVGTGTTEAFF
NA	TRBD1	TRBV28	TRBJ2-7	TGTGCCAGCAGCCTACAGGGGCCGCCCTACGAGCAGTACTTC	CASSLQGPPYEQYF
NA	NA	TRBV4-2	TRBJ2-2	TGTGCCAGCAGCCAAGATTTGGGAGAACAGTCGAACACCGGGGAGCTGTTTTTT	CASSQDLGEQSNTGELFF
NA	NA	TRBV29-1	TRBJ1-3	TGCAGCGTTGAAGATCGACGGAGCTCTGGAAACACCATATATTTT	CSVEDRRSSGNTIYF
NA	TRBD2	TRBV5-6	TRBJ2-5	TGTGCCAGCAGCTCCGGTTCTAGCGGGAGGGGTGGGACCCAGTACTTC	CASSSGSSGRGGTQYF
once	NA	TRBV9	TRBJ2-6	TGTGCCAGCAGCGTACCCATGGCAGGGTATTTCTCTGGGGCCAACGTCCTGACTTTC	CASSVPMAGYFSGANVLTF
NA	NA	TRBV19	TRBJ2-7	TGTGCCAGTAGTTCAACTCGGGGTGGTTACTACGAGCAGTACTTC	CASSSTRGGYYEQYF
NA	NA	TRBV30	TRBJ1-4	TGTGCCTGGAGTGTGGGGGGGGGAGTCGTGGAAAAACTGTTTTTT	CAWSVGGGVVEKLFF
NA	NA	TRBV18	TRBJ1-4	TGTGCCAGCTCACTGAGTAGCTTAAATGAAAAACTGTTTTTT	CASSLSSLNEKLFF
NA	NA	TRBV29-1	TRBJ2-2	TGCAGCGTTGACGGCGGTTCGAACACCGGGGAGCTGTTTTTT	CSVDGGSNTGELFF
NA	TRBD2	TRBV5-1	TRBJ2-3	TGCGCCAGCAGCTTTAGCGGGAGCTGGACAGATACGCAGTATTTT	CASSFSGSWTDTQYF
NA	TRBD2	TRBV27	TRBJ2-1	TGTGCCAGCAGTTTATCCCACACACGGACTAGCGGGATCGATGAGCAGTTCTTC	CASSLSHTRTSGIDEQFF
NA	TRBD2	TRBV5-4	TRBJ2-3	TGTGCCAGCAGCTTGGGGGGACTAGCGGGAGGGCTTGCAGATACGCAGTATTTT	CASSLGGLAGGLADTQYF
once	TRBD2	TRBV11-2	TRBJ2-2	TGTGCCAGCAGCCCACAGCGGGAGGGCCTAGACGGGGAGCTGTTTTTT	CASSPQREGLDGELFF
NA	TRBD1	TRBV7-9	TRBJ2-7	TGTTCCAGCAGCTTCAATCGACAGGGGGCCTACGAGCAGTACTTC	CSSSFNRQGAYEQYF